This TCR beta chain was captured by sequencing in a study of blood T cell repertoires in COVID-19. Turning to the study itself: T cells, B-cell-depleted T cells, or PBMCs supplied cDNA or gDNA.

Source study methods: The assay estimated nucleated cells by amplifying reference gene primers. Sequencing was performed with immunoSEQ multiplex PCR; in TCRdb, only in-frame clones are kept and a portion is missing. V and J calls and clone size are copied from that table; D and trimming were computed from the DNA. This repertoire shows about 250,000 clones, around 80% found once; its top ten account for roughly 9.4%. The receptor was isolated from a man aged 40-55 years with active or convalescent COVID-19. The source material was peripheral blood.

The DNA of the CDR3 is TGCGCCAGCAGCCAAGTTGAATACAGCTCCAATGAGCAGTTCTTC. It yields the protein CASSQVEYSSNEQFF. The chain has TRBV4-1 and TRBJ2-1, with no clear D. Trimming left V 1 base short and J 6 bases short, with 13 bases between. Germline lookup yields CDR1 MGHRA and CDR2 YSYEKL. CDR3 length: 15 amino acids.